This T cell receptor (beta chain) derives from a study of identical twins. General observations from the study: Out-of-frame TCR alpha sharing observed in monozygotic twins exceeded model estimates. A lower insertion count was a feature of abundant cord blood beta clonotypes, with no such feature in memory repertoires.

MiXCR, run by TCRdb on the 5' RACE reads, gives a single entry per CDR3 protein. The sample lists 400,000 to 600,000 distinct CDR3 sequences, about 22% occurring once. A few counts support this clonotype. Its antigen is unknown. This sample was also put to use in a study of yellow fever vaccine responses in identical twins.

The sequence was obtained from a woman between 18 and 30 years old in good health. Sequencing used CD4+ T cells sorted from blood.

The CDR3, as DNA: TGTGCCATCGATTGGGGACTACCCTACGAGCAGTACGTC. This translates into CAIDWGLPYEQYV. The genes are TRBV10-3 and TRBJ2-7, with TRBD2 matching over 7 bases. Germline assignment: CDR1 ENHRY and CDR2 SYGVKD. V was pared by 8 bases and J by 2 bases, with 6 bases of the junction left unmatched. CDR3 size: 13 residues.